The 17 T cell receptor beta chains below come from one sample, sequenced in a study of cytomegalovirus exposure and HLA in healthy donors. The PCR had 60 Vbeta and 13 Jbeta primers. The protocol was immunoSEQ multiplex PCR, while the TCRdb copy is restricted to in-frame clones and leaves out a portion. In the table there are around 170,000 clones, about 80% of which are singletons. The sequencing input was PBMCs. These receptors all stem from a woman aged 45-60 years in good health and CMV-seropositive.

V and J are TRBV7-9 and TRBJ1-4; TRBD1 is a possible D gene (5 bases). Germline V CDR1 and CDR2: SEHNR, FQNEAQ (reference sequence). V gave up 5 bases and J gave up 8 bases, with 27 bases separating them. This CDR3 contains 18 residues. CDR3 DNA sequence: TGTGCCAGCAGCCCCGGCACAGGACGAATGTATCAAAACGAAAAACTGTTTTTT. This codes for CASSPGTGRMYQNEKLFF.

This clone showed up just a few times. This chain connects TRBV7-6 to TRBJ1-1; D gene uncertain. V lost 5 bases, J lost 1 base, and 8 bases lay in between. CDR3 size: 13 residues. Germline CDR1 SGHVS, CDR2 FNYEAQ. CDR3 bases: TGTGCCAGCAGCACCCTCAGGAACACTGAAGCTTTCTTT. Encoded protein: CASSTLRNTEAFF.

This chain uses TRBV6-1 with TRBJ2-5; the match to TRBD2 covers 14 bases. Germline trimming cut 10 bases from V and 10 bases from J; bases unmatched to any gene: 11. Germline CDR1 is MNHNS and CDR2 is SASEGT. The CDR3 is made up of 14 amino acids. The CDR3 DNA reads as TGTGCCACCGCGACTAGCGGGGGGGGAATTGGCCAGTACTTC. Its protein product is CATATSGGGIGQYF.

V gene TRBV7-2 combines with J gene TRBJ1-4; possibly TRBD1 for D (6 bases). This CDR3 is built from 15 residues. Germline CDR1 and CDR2: SGHTA and FQGNSA. Deletions cut 5 bases from V and 4 bases from J, with 14 bases between. The chain's CDR3 is CASSRQDRNNEKLFF. The CDR3 nucleotides read TGTGCCAGCAGCCGCCAGGACAGAAATAATGAAAAACTGTTTTTT.

CDR3 protein: CASSVRPTSTDTQYF. The DNA of the CDR3 is TGTGCCAGCAGCGTCCGACCGACTAGCACAGATACGCAGTATTTT. The gene calls are TRBV7-9 and TRBJ2-3; D gene ambiguous. Germline assignment: CDR1 SEHNR and CDR2 FQNEAQ (reference sequence). Between the trimmed V and J ends, which lost 5 bases and 0 bases, there was a span of 12 bases. The CDR3 is made up of 15 amino acids.

The rearrangement joins TRBV7-3 to TRBJ2-2, with TRBD2 identical over 8 bases. CDR1 and CDR2 from the germline V gene are SGHTA and FQGTGA. CDR3 length: 14 residues. V lost 8 bases, J lost 0 bases, and 2 bases stayed unmatched. The CDR3 region has the DNA TGTGCCAGCCAGCGGGGGACGAACACCGGGGAGCTGTTTTTT. Residues: CASQRGTNTGELFF. Combining the CDR3 with reference TRBV7-3 and TRBJ2-2 gives the whole variable domain GAGVSQTPSNKVTEKGKYVELRCDPISGHTALYWYRQSLGQGPEFLIYFQGTGAADDSGLPNDRFFAVRPEGSVSTLKIQRTERGDSAVYLCASQRGTNTGELFFGEGSRLTVL.

J is TRBJ1-5 and V is TRBV19; 8 bases align to TRBD1. V trimming: 2 bases; J trimming: 7 bases; junction bases outside the gene matches: 10. The CDR3 loop spans 16 amino acids. From germline, CDR1 is LNHDA and CDR2 SQIVND (reference sequence). As DNA, the CDR3 is TGTGCCAGTAGTATATGGGCCAGGGGGCAAGGGCAGCCCCAGCATTTT. This encodes CASSIWARGQGQPQHF.

The V call is TRBV6-1, the J call TRBJ2-7; no definite D call. In germline, CDR1 is MNHNS, CDR2 SASEGT. Trimming left V 2 bases short and J 2 bases short, with 7 bases between. CDR3 length: 13 residues. CDR3 DNA: TGTGCCAGCAGTGAACGTCAGGCCTACGAGCAGTACTTC. Encoded protein: CASSERQAYEQYF.

The chain combines TRBV4-2 with TRBJ1-6; D might be TRBD1 (5 bases). The CDR3 contains 14 residues. CDR1 and CDR2 (germline): LGHNA, YNFKEQ. Trimming pared 1 base from V and 9 bases from J, leaving 10 bases between. The CDR3 DNA sequence: TGTGCCAGCAGCCAAGCGGTCGGGGGTTCACCCCTCCACTTT. Protein sequence: CASSQAVGGSPLHF.

The rearrangement uses TRBV6-6 and TRBJ2-1; 7 bases agree with TRBD2. This CDR3 is built from 15 residues. Germline loops: CDR1 MNHNY, CDR2 SVGAGI (reference sequence). J was trimmed by 5 bases and V by 6 bases; bases with no gene match: 10. The chain's CDR3 is CASRPTGGMNNEQFF. CDR3 nucleotide sequence: TGTGCCAGCAGACCAACCGGGGGGATGAACAATGAGCAGTTCTTC.

The chain employs TRBV6-1 and TRBJ1-2, with TRBD1 as a possible D gene (6 bases). Germline V gives CDR1 MNHNS, CDR2 SASEGT. The CDR3 runs to 14 residues. The ends were cut back, 1 base at V and 5 bases at J, with 11 bases in the middle. CDR3 sequence reads: CASSEVGGVYGYTF. CDR3 nucleotide sequence: TGTGCCAGCAGTGAAGTAGGGGGTGTTTATGGCTACACCTTC.

The chain links TRBV5-1 to TRBJ1-5, with 9 bases matching TRBD1. With V trimmed by 4 bases and J by 4 bases, 6 bases remained unmatched. The germline CDR1 and CDR2 sequences are SGHRS and YFSETQ. This CDR3 spans 15 amino acids. The CDR3 protein is CASSAGTGPNQPQHF. CDR3 in DNA: TGCGCCAGCAGCGCCGGGACAGGGCCAAATCAGCCCCAGCATTTT.

With regard to this clone: The sample has other DNA sequences that encode this CDR3 too. The V call is TRBV30, the J call TRBJ1-1; D gene ambiguous. Between the trimmed V and J ends, which lost 3 bases and 4 bases, there was a span of 12 bases. Looked up from germline, CDR1 is GTSNPN and CDR2 is SVGIG (reference sequence). This CDR3 region has 13 residues. CDR3 loop: CAWSPLPGTEAFF. As DNA, the CDR3 is TGTGCCTGGAGCCCACTCCCAGGCACTGAAGCTTTCTTT.

This chain joins TRBV5-1 and TRBJ2-3, with 7 bases that match TRBD1. V shed 0 bases, J shed 2 bases, and the junction held 3 bases outside the gene matches. CDR3 length equals 15 residues. Germline CDR1 reads SGHRS; CDR2 reads YFSETQ. CDR3 residues: CASSLGQGYTDTQYF. CDR3 bases: TGCGCCAGCAGCTTGGGACAGGGATACACAGATACGCAGTATTTT. Full variable domain (missing parts from reference TRBV5-1 and TRBJ2-3): KAGVTQTPRYLIKTRGQQVTLSCSPISGHRSVSWYQQTPGQGLQFLFEYFSETQRNKGNFPGRFSGRQFSNSRSEMNVSTLELGDSALYLCASSLGQGYTDTQYFGPGTRLTVL.

This clone was observed once. The rearrangement uses TRBV9 and TRBJ1-2; 11 bases are shared with TRBD1. Germline-derived CDR1 and CDR2 are SGDLS and YYNGEE. V lost 2 bases and J lost 6; bases outside the gene matches: 9. CDR3 length: 16 amino acids. The CDR3 sequence is CASSVGPGQGVNGYTF. The DNA for the CDR3 is TGTGCCAGCAGCGTGGGCCCGGGACAGGGGGTCAATGGCTACACCTTC.

V is TRBV4-2 and J is TRBJ2-3, with D perhaps matching TRBD2 (5 bases). There are 15 residues in the CDR3. Germline values: CDR1 LGHNA, CDR2 YNFKEQ. Deletions cut 4 bases from V and 4 bases from J, with 15 bases between. The CDR3 DNA reads TGTGCCAGCAGCCCTAAATTGGGAGCCTCAGATACGCAGTATTTT. This codes for CASSPKLGASDTQYF.

V gene TRBV5-5 combines with J gene TRBJ1-2; maybe TRBD1 (6 bases). Trimming shortened V by 3 bases and J by 2 bases, and 11 bases separated the two germline ends. CDR1 and CDR2 (germline): SGHKS, YYEKEE (reference sequence). The CDR3 has 14 amino acids. The CDR3 DNA reads as TGTGCCAGCAGCTCGGACAGTCCGAACTATGGCTACACCTTC. This translates into CASSSDSPNYGYTF.